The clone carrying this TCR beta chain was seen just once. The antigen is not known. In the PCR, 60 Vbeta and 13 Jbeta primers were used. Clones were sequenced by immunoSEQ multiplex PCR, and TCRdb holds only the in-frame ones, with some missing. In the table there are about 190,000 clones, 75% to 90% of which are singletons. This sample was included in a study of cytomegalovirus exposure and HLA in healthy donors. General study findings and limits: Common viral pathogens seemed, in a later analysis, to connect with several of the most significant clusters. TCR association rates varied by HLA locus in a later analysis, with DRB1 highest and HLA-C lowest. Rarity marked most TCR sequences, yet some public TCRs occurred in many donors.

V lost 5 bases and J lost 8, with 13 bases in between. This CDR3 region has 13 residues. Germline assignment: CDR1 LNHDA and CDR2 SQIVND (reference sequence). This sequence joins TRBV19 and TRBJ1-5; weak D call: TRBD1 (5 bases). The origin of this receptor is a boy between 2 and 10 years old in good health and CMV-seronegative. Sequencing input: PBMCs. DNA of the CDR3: TGTGCCAGTAGTCTGGCAGGGTGGGAGCCCCAGCATTTT. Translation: CASSLAGWEPQHF.